The 9 T cell receptor beta chains below were found in one sample sequenced in a study of tumor-infiltrating lymphocytes in primary liver carcinoma. TCR beta cDNA came from about 500 ng total RNA, primed with a constant-region primer. Libraries for TCR beta were built through three nested multiplex PCR rounds, which together made up a slightly modified ARM-PCR procedure. TRBV1-TRBV30 forward primers paired with a C-beta reverse primer were used in the first two PCR rounds, which ran 9 to 10 cycles each. Each CDR3 protein is one row after TCRdb ran MiXCR on the multiplex PCR reads. The sample has about 200,000 distinct CDR3 sequences; just under 85% are singletons. Unsorted bulk tissue, roughly 19-34 mg of it, served as the source for co-extraction of RNA and DNA. Sample: tumor tissue from primary liver carcinoma. Source of these receptors: a man in his forties with primary liver carcinoma and hepatitis B virus infection.

Concerning this clonotype itself: Given a much more abundant clone one base away, this may be a read error. J is TRBJ2-1 and V is TRBV12-3 or TRBV12-4; 7 nucleotides line up with TRBD2. This CDR3 spans 15 amino acids. CDR3 sequence: CASSFTGTTYNEHFF. The CDR3 DNA sequence: TGTGCCAGCAGTTTTACCGGGACTACCTACAATGAGCATTTCTTC.

This clonotype appeared a single time. A much larger clone sits a single nucleotide away, making a read error possible. The chain combines TRBV28 with TRBJ1-6; D gene unclear. This CDR3 is built from 16 residues. Germline CDR1 MDHEN, CDR2 SYDVKM. The CDR3 nucleotides read TGTGACAGCAGACAATTTAAGAGCTCCTATAATTCACCCCTCCACTTT. Its protein product is CDSRQFKSSYNSPLHF.

As for this clonotype: The junction shows a germline mismatch at one end, possibly a read error. The chain combines TRBV28 with TRBJ2-1; perhaps TRBD1 as D (5 bases). The length of the CDR3 is 15 residues. Germline CDR1 reads MDHEN; CDR2 reads SYDVKM. The CDR3 loop reads CASNLVGASGNEQFF. The CDR3, as DNA: TGTGCCAGCAATTTAGTTGGGGCATCTGGGAATGAGCAATTCTTC.

Comments on this clonotype: The junction differs from germline at one of its ends, possibly a read error. The chain links TRBV5-1 to TRBJ1-2; 9 bases are shared with TRBD1. Germline V CDR1 and CDR2: SGHRS, YFSETQ. The CDR3 has 14 residues. The CDR3 DNA follows: TGCGCCAGCAGCCCTTGGACAGGGGACGATGGCTACATCTTC. It codes for CASSPWTGDDGYIF.

This chain connects TRBV10-2 to TRBJ2-1, with a tentative D call TRBD1 (5 bases). CDR3 length: 12 residues. CDR1 is WSHSY, CDR2 SAAADI, per germline. CDR3: CGCSRAYNEQFF. In DNA form, the CDR3 reads TGCGGCTGCAGCAGGGCATACAATGAGCAGTTCTTC.

To note about this clonotype: At one of its ends the junction is not consistent with the germline gene, which may arise from a read error. The chain joins TRBV6-6 to TRBJ1-1, with 8 bases fitting TRBD1. The CDR3 runs 13 residues. The germline CDR1 and CDR2 sequences are MNHNY and SVGAGI (reference sequence). The CDR3 coding sequence is TGTGCAAGCCTGACAGGGGTCAACACTGGAGCTTTCTTT. It translates to CASLTGVNTGAFF.

The sample holds one count of this clonotype. This CDR3 is missing its conserved last phenylalanine or tryptophan, likely due to a read error. This chain links TRBV29-1 with TRBJ2-5; D is perhaps TRBD2 (5 bases). Between the trimmed V and J ends, which lost 2 bases and 8 bases, there was a span of 21 bases. The CDR3 is made up of 15 amino acids. CDR1 SQVTM and CDR2 ANQGSEA come from the germline V gene. CDR3 DNA sequence: TGCAGCGTTGAATCCGCGGCGGGTAGTTCGGACACCCAGTACTTA. It is translated as CSVESAAGSSDTQYL.

Comments on this clonotype: An end of the junction does not agree with germline; a read error may underlie this. V usage is TRBV11-2 and J usage is TRBJ2-7, with D unresolved. The CDR3 has 14 amino acids. Per the germline V gene, CDR1 is SGHAT and CDR2 is FQNNGV. The CDR3 region has the DNA TGTGCCAGCAGCACTAACATGAACTCCTACGATCAGTACTTC. Protein sequence: CASSTNMNSYDQYF.

The rearrangement links TRBV29-1 to TRBJ2-2, with TRBD1 identical over 8 bases. CDR1 SQVTM and CDR2 ANQGSEA come from the germline V gene. The CDR3 runs to 14 residues. With V trimmed by 4 bases and J by 15 bases, 16 bases remained unmatched. The DNA for the CDR3 is TGCAGCGTTGGGACAGGGCCAAACACCGGGGCGTTGTTTTTT. Amino acids: CSVGTGPNTGALFF.